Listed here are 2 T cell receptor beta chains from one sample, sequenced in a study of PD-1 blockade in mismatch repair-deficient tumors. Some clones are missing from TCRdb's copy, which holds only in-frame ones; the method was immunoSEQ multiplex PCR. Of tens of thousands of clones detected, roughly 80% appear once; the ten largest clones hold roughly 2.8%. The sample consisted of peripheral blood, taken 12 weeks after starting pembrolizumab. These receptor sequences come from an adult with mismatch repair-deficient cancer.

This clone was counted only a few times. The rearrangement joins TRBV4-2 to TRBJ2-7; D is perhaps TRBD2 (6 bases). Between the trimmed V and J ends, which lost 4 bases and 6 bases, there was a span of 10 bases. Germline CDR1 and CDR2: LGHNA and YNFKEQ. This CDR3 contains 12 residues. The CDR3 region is CASSLGRGEQYF. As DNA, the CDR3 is TGTGCCAGCAGCCTGGGGCGGGGCGAGCAGTACTTC.

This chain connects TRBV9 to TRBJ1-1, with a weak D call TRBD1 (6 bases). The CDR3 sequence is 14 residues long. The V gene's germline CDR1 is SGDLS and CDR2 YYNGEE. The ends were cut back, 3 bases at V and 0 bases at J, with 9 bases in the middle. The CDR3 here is CASSAGALNTEAFF. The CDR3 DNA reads TGTGCCAGCAGCGCAGGGGCTTTGAACACTGAAGCTTTCTTT. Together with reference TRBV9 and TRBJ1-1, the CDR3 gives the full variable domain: DSGVTQTPKHLITATGQRVTLRCSPRSGDLSVYWYQQSLDQGLQFLIQYYNGEERAKGNILERFSAQQFPDLHSELNLSSLELGDSALYFCASSAGALNTEAFFGQGTRLTVV.